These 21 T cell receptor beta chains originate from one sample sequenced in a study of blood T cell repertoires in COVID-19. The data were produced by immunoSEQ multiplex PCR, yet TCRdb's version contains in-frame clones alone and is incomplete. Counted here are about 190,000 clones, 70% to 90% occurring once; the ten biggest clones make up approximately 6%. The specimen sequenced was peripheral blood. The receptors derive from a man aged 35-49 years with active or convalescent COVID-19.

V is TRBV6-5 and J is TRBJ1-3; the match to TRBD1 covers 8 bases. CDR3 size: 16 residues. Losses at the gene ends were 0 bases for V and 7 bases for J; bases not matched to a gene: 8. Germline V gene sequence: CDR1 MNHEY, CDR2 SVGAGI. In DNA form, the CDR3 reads TGTGCCAGCAGTTACTCTCGGACAGGGAGGAACAACACCATATATTTT. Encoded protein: CASSYSRTGRNNTIYF.

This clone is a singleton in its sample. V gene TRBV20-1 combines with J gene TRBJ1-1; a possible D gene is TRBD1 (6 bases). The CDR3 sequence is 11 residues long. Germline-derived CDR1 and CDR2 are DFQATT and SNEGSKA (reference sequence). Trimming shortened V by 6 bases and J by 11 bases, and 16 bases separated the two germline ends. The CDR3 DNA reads TGCAGTGCCCGGACAGATTGGGTGGCTTTCTTT. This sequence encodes CSARTDWVAFF.

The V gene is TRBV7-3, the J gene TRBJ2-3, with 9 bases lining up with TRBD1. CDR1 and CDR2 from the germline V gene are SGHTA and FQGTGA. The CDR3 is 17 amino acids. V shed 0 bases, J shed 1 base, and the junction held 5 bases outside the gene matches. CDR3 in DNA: TGTGCCAGCAGCTTAACGGGGAGGACAGGGGGCACAGATACGCAGTATTTT. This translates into CASSLTGRTGGTDTQYF.

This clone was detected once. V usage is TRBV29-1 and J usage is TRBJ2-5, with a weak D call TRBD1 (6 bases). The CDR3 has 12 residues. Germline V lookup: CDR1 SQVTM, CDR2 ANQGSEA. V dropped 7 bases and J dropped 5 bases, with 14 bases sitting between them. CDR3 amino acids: CSGTGIGETQYF. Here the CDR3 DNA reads TGCAGCGGCACAGGGATTGGGGAGACCCAGTACTTC. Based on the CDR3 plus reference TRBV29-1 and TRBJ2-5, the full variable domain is SAVISQKPSRDICQRGTSLTIQCQVDSQVTMMFWYRQQPGQSLTLIATANQGSEATYESGFVIDKFPISRPNLTFSTLTVSNMSPEDSSIYLCSGTGIGETQYFGPGTRLLVL.

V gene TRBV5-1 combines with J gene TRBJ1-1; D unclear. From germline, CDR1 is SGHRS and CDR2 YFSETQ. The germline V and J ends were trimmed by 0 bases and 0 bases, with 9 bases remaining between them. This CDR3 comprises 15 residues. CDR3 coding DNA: TGCGCCAGCAGCTTGGACAGCCACATGAACACTGAAGCTTTCTTT. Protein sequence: CASSLDSHMNTEAFF.

CDR3: CASSFPWGPLYEQYF. CDR3 DNA: TGTGCCAGCAGTTTCCCCTGGGGCCCCCTCTACGAGCAGTACTTC. V gene TRBV28 combines with J gene TRBJ2-7, with D possibly matching TRBD1 (5 bases). V lost 3 bases and J 3 bases, leaving 15 bases between the germline ends. Germline-derived CDR1 and CDR2 are MDHEN and SYDVKM. The CDR3 contains 15 residues.

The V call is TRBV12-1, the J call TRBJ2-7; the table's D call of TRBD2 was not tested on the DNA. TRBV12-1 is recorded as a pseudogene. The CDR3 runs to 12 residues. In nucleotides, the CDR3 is TGTGCCAGCAGCTTCCTAGGTCACGAGCAGTACTTC. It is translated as CASSFLGHEQYF.

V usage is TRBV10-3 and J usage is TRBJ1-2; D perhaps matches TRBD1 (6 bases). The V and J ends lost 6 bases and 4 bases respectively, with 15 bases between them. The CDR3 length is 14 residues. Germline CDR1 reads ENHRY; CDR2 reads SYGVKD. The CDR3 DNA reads TGTGCCATCAGAGCACAGGGAGCTGGCTATGGCTACACCTTC. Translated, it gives CAIRAQGAGYGYTF.

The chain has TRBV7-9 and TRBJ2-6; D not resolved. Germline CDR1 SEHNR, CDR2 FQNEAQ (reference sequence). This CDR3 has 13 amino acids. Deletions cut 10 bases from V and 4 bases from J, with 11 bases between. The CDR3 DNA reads TGTGCCACCTTGGGCCCAGGGGCCAACGTCCTGACTTTC. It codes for CATLGPGANVLTF.

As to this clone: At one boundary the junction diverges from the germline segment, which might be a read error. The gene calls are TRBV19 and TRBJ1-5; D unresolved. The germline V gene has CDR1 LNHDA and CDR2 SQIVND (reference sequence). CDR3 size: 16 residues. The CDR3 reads CATSTRVPRGNQPQHF. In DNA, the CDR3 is TGTGCCACTAGTACCCGGGTCCCCCGAGGCAATCAGCCCCAGCATTTT.

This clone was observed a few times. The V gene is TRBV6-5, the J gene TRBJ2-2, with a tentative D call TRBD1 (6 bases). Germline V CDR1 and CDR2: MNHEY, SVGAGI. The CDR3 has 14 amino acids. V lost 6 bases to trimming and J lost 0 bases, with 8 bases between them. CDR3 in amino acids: CASSGQTNTGELFF. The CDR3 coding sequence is TGTGCCAGCAGCGGACAGACGAACACCGGGGAGCTGTTTTTT.

Here the CDR3 reads CASSYSSSEYEQYF. The CDR3 bases are TGTGCCAGCAGTTACTCGTCTAGTGAATACGAGCAGTACTTC. The rearrangement joins TRBV6-5 to TRBJ2-7; no definite D call. Germline V lookup: CDR1 MNHEY, CDR2 SVGAGI. The CDR3 loop spans 14 amino acids. V was shortened by 0 bases and J by 4 bases, with 10 bases between the two germline ends.

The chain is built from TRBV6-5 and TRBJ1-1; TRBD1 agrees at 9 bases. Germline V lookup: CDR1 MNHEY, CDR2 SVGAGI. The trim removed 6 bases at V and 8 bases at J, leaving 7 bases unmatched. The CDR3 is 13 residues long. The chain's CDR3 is CASRNRGLREAFF. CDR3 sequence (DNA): TGTGCCAGCAGAAACAGGGGGCTAAGGGAAGCTTTCTTT.

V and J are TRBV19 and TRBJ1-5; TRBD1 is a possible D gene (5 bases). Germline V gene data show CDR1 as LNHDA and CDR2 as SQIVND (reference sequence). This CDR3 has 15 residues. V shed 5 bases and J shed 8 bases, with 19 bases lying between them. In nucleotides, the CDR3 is TGTGCCAGTAGTCCCGAGACAGATGAGGTTGAGCCCCAGCATTTT. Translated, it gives CASSPETDEVEPQHF.

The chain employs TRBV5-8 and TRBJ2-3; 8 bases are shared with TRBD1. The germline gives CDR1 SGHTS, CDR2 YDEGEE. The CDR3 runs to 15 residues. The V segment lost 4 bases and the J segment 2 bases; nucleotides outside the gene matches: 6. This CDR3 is CASSLGTGATDTQYF. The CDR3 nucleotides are TGTGCCAGCAGCCTAGGGACAGGAGCCACAGATACGCAGTATTTT.

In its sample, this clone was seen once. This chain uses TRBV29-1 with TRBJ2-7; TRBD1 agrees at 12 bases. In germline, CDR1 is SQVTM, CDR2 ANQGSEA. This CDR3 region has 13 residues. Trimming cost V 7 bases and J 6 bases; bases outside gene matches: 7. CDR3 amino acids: CSAVGQGALEQYF. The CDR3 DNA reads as TGCAGCGCCGTGGGACAGGGGGCACTCGAGCAGTACTTC.

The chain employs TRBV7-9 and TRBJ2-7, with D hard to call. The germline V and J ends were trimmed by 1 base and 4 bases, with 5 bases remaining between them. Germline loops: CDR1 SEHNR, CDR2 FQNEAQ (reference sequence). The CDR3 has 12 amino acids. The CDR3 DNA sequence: TGTGCCAGCAGCTTAGGGGCGTACGAGCAGTACTTC. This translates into CASSLGAYEQYF.

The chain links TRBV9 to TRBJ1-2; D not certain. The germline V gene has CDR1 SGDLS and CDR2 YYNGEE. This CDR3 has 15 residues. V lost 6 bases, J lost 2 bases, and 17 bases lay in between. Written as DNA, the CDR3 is TGTGCCAGCACTTATACCGGAGGGCCGAACTATGGCTACACCTTC. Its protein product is CASTYTGGPNYGYTF.

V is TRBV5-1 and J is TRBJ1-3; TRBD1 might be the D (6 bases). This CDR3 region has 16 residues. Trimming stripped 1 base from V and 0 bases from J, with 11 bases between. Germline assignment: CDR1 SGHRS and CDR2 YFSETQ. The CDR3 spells CASSLRTANSGNTIYF. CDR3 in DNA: TGCGCCAGCAGCTTGCGGACAGCCAACTCTGGAAACACCATATATTTT.

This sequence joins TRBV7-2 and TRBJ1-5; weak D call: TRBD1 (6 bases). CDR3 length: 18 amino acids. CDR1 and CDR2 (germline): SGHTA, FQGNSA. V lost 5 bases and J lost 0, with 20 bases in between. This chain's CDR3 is CASSLALIQGYSNQPQHF. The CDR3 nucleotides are TGTGCCAGCAGCCTGGCCCTCATACAGGGTTATAGCAATCAGCCCCAGCATTTT.

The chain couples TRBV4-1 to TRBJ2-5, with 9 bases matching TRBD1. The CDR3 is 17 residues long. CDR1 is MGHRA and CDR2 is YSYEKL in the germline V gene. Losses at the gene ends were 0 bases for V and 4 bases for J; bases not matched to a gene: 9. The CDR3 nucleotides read TGCGCCAGCAGCCAAGATTTCGGGACAGGGATGTTAGAGACCCAGTACTTC. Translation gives CASSQDFGTGMLETQYF.